This section outlines one T cell receptor beta chain sequence together with its context. Antigen unknown. Between the trimmed V and J ends, which lost 7 bases and 7 bases, there was a span of 14 bases. CDR1 and CDR2 (germline): MNHEY, SMNVEV (reference sequence). The CDR3 runs to 13 residues. These data originate in a study of T cells in localized non-small cell lung cancer. Study-wide results and limits: The study detected a median approximately 50 of the top 100 tumor clones in adjacent lung. Uninvolved nearby lung showed the greatest T cell clonality, exceeding that found in tumor. Heterogeneity cannot be ruled out, as sequencing used one tumor region only.

TCRdb's copy holds only in-frame clones and misses some; the assay was immunoSEQ multiplex PCR. This sample has 20,000 to 25,000 clones; about 89% occur once, and the top ten carry 22%. Sequences were derived from peripheral blood, sampled before any cancer treatment. The rearrangement joins TRBV27 to TRBJ2-1; no reliable D call. The clonotype comes from a man aged 40 to 70 with stage I squamous cell lung carcinoma. The CDR3 sequence: CASTTIMGNEQFF. In DNA form, the CDR3 reads TGTGCCAGCACCACGATTATGGGGAATGAGCAGTTCTTC.